This T cell receptor (beta chain) originates from a study of shared clonotypes between healthy human individuals. This table comes from immunoSEQ multiplex PCR, and its TCRdb copy is limited to in-frame clones, with some not included. The repertoire holds under 600,000 clones, with around 76% as singletons. V was shortened by 5 bases and J by 6 bases, with 16 bases between the two germline ends. The CDR3 extends over 14 amino acids. Looked up from germline, CDR1 is SGHVS and CDR2 is FNYEAQ. The TCR originated in a middle-aged woman in good health. Some clones in this sample may be carry-over from other donors' samples. The rearrangement links TRBV7-6 to TRBJ1-2; maybe TRBD1 (5 bases). The sample comprised PBMCs. As DNA, the CDR3 is TGTGCCAGCAGCGGATACCGAGGGGAAAATGGCTACACCTTC. Translating it yields CASSGYRGENGYTF.